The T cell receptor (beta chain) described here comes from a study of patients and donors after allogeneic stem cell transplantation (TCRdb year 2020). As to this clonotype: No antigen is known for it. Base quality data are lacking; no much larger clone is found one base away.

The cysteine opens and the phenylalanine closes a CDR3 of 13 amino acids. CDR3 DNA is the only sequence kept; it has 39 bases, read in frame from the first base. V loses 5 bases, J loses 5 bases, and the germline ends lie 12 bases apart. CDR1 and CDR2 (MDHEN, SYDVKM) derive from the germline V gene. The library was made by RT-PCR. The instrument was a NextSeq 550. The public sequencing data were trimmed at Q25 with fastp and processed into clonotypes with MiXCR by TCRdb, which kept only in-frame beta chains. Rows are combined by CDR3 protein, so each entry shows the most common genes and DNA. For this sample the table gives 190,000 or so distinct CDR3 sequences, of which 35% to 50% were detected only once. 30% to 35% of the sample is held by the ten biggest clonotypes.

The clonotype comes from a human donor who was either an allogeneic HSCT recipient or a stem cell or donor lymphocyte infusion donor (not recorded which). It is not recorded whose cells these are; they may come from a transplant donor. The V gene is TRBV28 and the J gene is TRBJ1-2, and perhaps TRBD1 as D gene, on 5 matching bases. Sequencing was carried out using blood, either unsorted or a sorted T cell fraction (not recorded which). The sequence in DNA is TGTGCCAGCAGTGACCCTTCAGGGTATGGCTACACCTTC. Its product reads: CASSDPSGYGYTF.